A selection of T cell receptor beta chains follows, all from one sample in a study of STAT5B mutations in CD4+ large granular lymphocyte leukemia. The protocol was immunoSEQ multiplex PCR, while the TCRdb copy is restricted to in-frame clones and leaves out a portion. This sample has 35,000 to 40,000 clones, with approximately 85% found just once. The sample was CD4+ T cells from blood buffy coats. The receptor source for this set is a human donor in good health. The CDR3 runs from the conserved cysteine through the conserved F or W. A D gene is named only where the DNA matches it firmly. Size tells how often a clone was seen (once, few, many) or the class of an expanded clone, and some rows leave it out.

cdr3_nt cdr3_aa d_call clone_size j_call v_call
TGTGCCAGCAGCCAAAGGACTAGCGGTCAAGAGACCCAGTACTTC CASSQRTSGQETQYF TRBD2 . TRBJ2-5 TRBV5-4
TGTGCCAGCAGTTACGCAGCCAGGGGATACGAGCAGTACTTC CASSYAARGYEQYF . . TRBJ2-7 TRBV6-5
TGTGCCAGTAGTGGAAATCCGGGACACCTGCCCGGGGAGCTGTTTTTT CASSGNPGHLPGELFF . . TRBJ2-2 TRBV19
TGTGCCACCAGCAGTCACCTGAGGAGGGGCCAAGGCTACACCTTC CATSSHLRRGQGYTF . . TRBJ1-2 TRBV15
TGCGCCAGCAGCTTGGGGGACAGGGATTTGGACGAGCAGTACTTC CASSLGDRDLDEQYF TRBD1 . TRBJ2-7 TRBV5-1
TGTGCCAGCAGTTCTTTGACGGGCCCGAGCACAGATACGCAGTATTTT CASSSLTGPSTDTQYF . . TRBJ2-3 TRBV6-5
TGTGCCAGCAGCCCCGGGGTGGGACCCCACTATGGCTACACCTTC CASSPGVGPHYGYTF . . TRBJ1-2 TRBV5-6
TGTGCCAGCAGCACTTCGGGACAGGCCTACGAGCAGTACTTC CASSTSGQAYEQYF TRBD1 . TRBJ2-7 TRBV11-2
TGTGCCAGTAGTACGCAAGTGGGCGGGGAGCTGTTTTTT CASSTQVGGELFF . . TRBJ2-2 TRBV19
TGTGCCAGCAGTGGACAGCTGGTTGGCAATGAGCAGTTCTTC CASSGQLVGNEQFF . . TRBJ2-1 TRBV6-1
TGCGCCAGCACTCCCGGGACACCCTACGAGCAGTACTTC CASTPGTPYEQYF . . TRBJ2-7 TRBV10-2
TGTGCCAGCAATGTCAGGGGGCCGGGAGAAGAGACCCAGTACTTC CASNVRGPGEETQYF TRBD1 . TRBJ2-5 TRBV6-6
TGTGCCATCAGTGAGGGGAAGGATAGCGGGGCTTTAGAGACCCAGTACTTC CAISEGKDSGALETQYF TRBD2 . TRBJ2-5 TRBV10-3
TGTGCCAGCAGCTTAGGAGGGACAGGGGATCAGCCCCAGCATTTT CASSLGGTGDQPQHF TRBD1 . TRBJ1-5 TRBV7-9
TGTGCCAGCAGCGGGGACAGTCTTGGCTACACCTTC CASSGDSLGYTF TRBD1 . TRBJ1-2 TRBV7-9
TGTGCCAGCATAAGCCCCGGAAGCGCATCCTACGAGCAGTACTTC CASISPGSASYEQYF . . TRBJ2-7 TRBV6-1
TGTGCCAGCATGGGGTGGTCGGGGATCTCAAATCAGCCCCAGCATTTT CASMGWSGISNQPQHF . . TRBJ1-5 TRBV2
TGCGCCAGCAGCTTAAGTCAGGCCGTCGGGGAGCTGTTTTTT CASSLSQAVGELFF . . TRBJ2-2 TRBV5-1
TGTGCCAGCAGTTTTGCGGGACCGGGAAATGAGCAGTTCTTC CASSFAGPGNEQFF . once TRBJ2-1 TRBV28
TGTGCCAGCAGGTACCGAGGACAGGGGAGAAGTCACGTCACCTTC CASRYRGQGRSHVTF TRBD1 . TRBJ1-2 TRBV6-5
TGTGCCAGCTCACCTCAGCGGGAGCACACAGATACGCAGTATTTT CASSPQREHTDTQYF TRBD2 . TRBJ2-3 TRBV18
TGTGCCAGCAGTGCAACGGCGGGGCACAATGAGCAGTTCTTC CASSATAGHNEQFF . . TRBJ2-1 TRBV6-1
TGTGCCGGCAATCAGCCCCAGCATTTT CAGNQPQHF . . TRBJ1-5 TRBV6-4
TGCGCCAGCAGCTGGACAGGGCCCCACACCGGGGAGCTGTTTTTT CASSWTGPHTGELFF TRBD1 once TRBJ2-2 TRBV5-1
TGTGCCAGTAGTAGCGCCGGGACTAGAGGCATTCAGTACTTC CASSSAGTRGIQYF TRBD2 . TRBJ2-4 TRBV19
TGTGCCAGCAGCGTAGGAGGAGGGTCCCCAGAGACCCAGTACTTC CASSVGGGSPETQYF . . TRBJ2-5 TRBV9
TGTGCCAGCAGTGTTCTACAGGGGGGGACAGATACGCAGTATTTT CASSVLQGGTDTQYF . . TRBJ2-3 TRBV6-1
TGTGCCAGTAGTATAGGGAGGGGGCGGCAAGAGACCCAGTACTTC CASSIGRGRQETQYF . . TRBJ2-5 TRBV19
TGCGCCACCCGGGGTGGGGATACGCAGTATTTT CATRGGDTQYF . . TRBJ2-3 TRBV4-1
TGTGCCAGCAGCGCGACAGGGTACTCTGGAAACACCATATATTTT CASSATGYSGNTIYF TRBD1 . TRBJ1-3 TRBV11-1
TGCGCCAGCAGCCAAGCTGATGGGAGGGGGCAGGAGACCCAGTACTTC CASSQADGRGQETQYF . . TRBJ2-5 TRBV4-3
TGTGCCATCAGCCAAGGACAGTCCGAGCAGTACTTC CAISQGQSEQYF . . TRBJ2-7 TRBV10-3
TGTGCCAGCAGTGGCAGGACCTCCCTGGACTACGAGCAGTACTTC CASSGRTSLDYEQYF . . TRBJ2-7 TRBV6-1
TGTGCCAGCGGAGGGGAGTTACAGGGACGCTACACCTTC CASGGELQGRYTF . few TRBJ1-2 TRBV2
TGTGCCAGCAGTGACGGCGCCGGATGGGGTACGCAGTATTTT CASSDGAGWGTQYF . . TRBJ2-3 TRBV6-1
TGTGCCAGCAGTTACGGAGACAGGCTTAACAATGAGCAGTTCTTC CASSYGDRLNNEQFF . . TRBJ2-1 TRBV6-5
TGTGCCAGCGGGGAGGGGAACACTGAAGCTTTCTTT CASGEGNTEAFF . . TRBJ1-1 TRBV6-1
TGTGCCAGCAGCGCCCCGCCCCAGGGGGCGACTGAGACCCAGTACTTC CASSAPPQGATETQYF TRBD1 . TRBJ2-5 TRBV9
TGTGCCAGCAGCTTAGGGCAGGGGGCGGTCGGGGAGCTGTTTTTT CASSLGQGAVGELFF TRBD1 once TRBJ2-2 TRBV7-2
TGTGCCAGCAGCCAAGCCTTCTTCCGGGACAGGGGCCACGAGCAGTACTTC CASSQAFFRDRGHEQYF TRBD1 few TRBJ2-7 TRBV4-2
TGTGCCAGCAGCCTTAGCGGGGAGCCCTTGGAGCAGTTCTTC CASSLSGEPLEQFF TRBD2 once TRBJ2-1 TRBV7-8